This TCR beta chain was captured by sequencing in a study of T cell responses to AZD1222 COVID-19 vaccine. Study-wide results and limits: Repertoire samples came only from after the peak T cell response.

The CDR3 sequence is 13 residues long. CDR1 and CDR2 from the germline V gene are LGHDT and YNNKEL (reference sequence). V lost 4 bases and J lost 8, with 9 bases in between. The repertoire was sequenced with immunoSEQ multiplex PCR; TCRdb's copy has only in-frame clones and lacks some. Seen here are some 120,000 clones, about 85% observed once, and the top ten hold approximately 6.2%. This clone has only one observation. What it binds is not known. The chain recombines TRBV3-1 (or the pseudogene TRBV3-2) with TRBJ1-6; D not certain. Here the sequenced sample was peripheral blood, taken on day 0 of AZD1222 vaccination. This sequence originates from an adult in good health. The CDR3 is CASSRGPDSPLHF. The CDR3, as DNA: TGTGCCAGCAGCCGAGGACCTGATTCACCCCTCCACTTT.